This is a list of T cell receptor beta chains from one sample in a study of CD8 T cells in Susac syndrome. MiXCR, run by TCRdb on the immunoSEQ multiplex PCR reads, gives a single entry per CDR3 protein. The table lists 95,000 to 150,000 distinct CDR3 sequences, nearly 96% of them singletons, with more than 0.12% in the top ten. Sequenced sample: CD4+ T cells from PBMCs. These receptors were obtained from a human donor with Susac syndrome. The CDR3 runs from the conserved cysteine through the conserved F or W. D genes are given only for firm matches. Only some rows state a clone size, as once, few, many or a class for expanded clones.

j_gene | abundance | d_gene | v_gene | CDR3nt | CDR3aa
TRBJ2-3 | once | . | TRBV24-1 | TGTGCCACCAGTGATTTTTCCATGGGAGATACGCAGTATTTT | CATSDFSMGDTQYF
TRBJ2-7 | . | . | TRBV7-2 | TGTGCCAGCAGCTTAGGAGGGCAGGGTATTGGCGAGCAGTACTTC | CASSLGGQGIGEQYF
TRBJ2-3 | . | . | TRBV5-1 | TGCGCCAGCAGGCCGAACCTTGAAGATACGCAGTATTTT | CASRPNLEDTQYF
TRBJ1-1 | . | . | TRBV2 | TGTGCCAGGAGGGGTGCACTGAACACTGAAGCTTTCTTT | CARRGALNTEAFF
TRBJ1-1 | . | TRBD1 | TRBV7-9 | TGTGCCAGCAGCTTACGGACAGGGAACACTGAAGCTTTCTTT | CASSLRTGNTEAFF
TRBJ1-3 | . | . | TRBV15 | TGTGCCACCAGCAGGGCACACCAATCTGGAAACACCATATATTTT | CATSRAHQSGNTIYF
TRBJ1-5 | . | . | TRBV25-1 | TGTGCCAGCAGCCCGACCGCCACAGGACAGCCCCAGCATTTT | CASSPTATGQPQHF
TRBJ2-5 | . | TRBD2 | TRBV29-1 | TGCAGCGTTGGCCTAGCGGGAGCAGAGGAGACCCAGTACTTC | CSVGLAGAEETQYF
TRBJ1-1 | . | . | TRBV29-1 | TGCAGCGTCTGCACAGTCACATCAAACACTGAAGCTTTCTTT | CSVCTVTSNTEAFF
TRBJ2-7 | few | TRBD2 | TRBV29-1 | TGCAGCGTTCGGGGGAGGGCGACTTACGAGCAGTACTTC | CSVRGRATYEQYF
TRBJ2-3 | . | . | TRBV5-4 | TGTGCCAGCAGCTTGAGGAGGGAAGCCACAGATACGCAGTATTTT | CASSLRREATDTQYF
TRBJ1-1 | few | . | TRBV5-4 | TGTGCCAGCAGCAAACGGGGAGGCGGGAACACTGAAGCTTTCTTT | CASSKRGGGNTEAFF
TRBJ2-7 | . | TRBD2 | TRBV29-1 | TGCAGCGTCCTAGCGGGAGGGAGCTACGAGCAGTACTTC | CSVLAGGSYEQYF
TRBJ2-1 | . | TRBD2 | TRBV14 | TGTGCCAGCAGCCAAGGAACGGGAGGTGGAGATGAGCAGTTCTTC | CASSQGTGGGDEQFF
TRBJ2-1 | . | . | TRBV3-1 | TGTGCCAGCAGCCAAAGAACAGACTCCTACAATGAGCAGTTCTTC | CASSQRTDSYNEQFF
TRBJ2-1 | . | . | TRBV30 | TGTGCCTGGAACCCGGGACAAAGCTCCTACAATGAGCAGTTCTTC | CAWNPGQSSYNEQFF
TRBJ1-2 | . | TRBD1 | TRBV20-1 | TGCAGTGCCAGACAGGGTGAGGACTATGGCTACACCTTC | CSARQGEDYGYTF
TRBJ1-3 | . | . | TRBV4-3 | TGCGCCAGCAGCAACTCCGCAGTGGGCCCTGGAAACACCATATATTTT | CASSNSAVGPGNTIYF
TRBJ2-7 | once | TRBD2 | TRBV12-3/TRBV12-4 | TGTGCCAGCAGTCACACCGGGACTAGCGGCGAGCAGTACTTC | CASSHTGTSGEQYF
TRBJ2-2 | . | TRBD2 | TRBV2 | TGTGCCAGCCTAGACGGACTAGCGGGAACCGGGGAGCTGTTTTTT | CASLDGLAGTGELFF
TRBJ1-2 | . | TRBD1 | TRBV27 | TGTGCCAGCAGTAACTCGGGACAGGCCGGCTATGGCTACACCTTC | CASSNSGQAGYGYTF
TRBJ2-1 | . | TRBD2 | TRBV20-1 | TGCAGTGCTAGAAGCGGGAGTATTGACAATGAGCAGTTCTTC | CSARSGSIDNEQFF
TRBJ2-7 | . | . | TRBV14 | TGTGCCAGCAGCCACCTCCACCCTCCCTACGAGCAGTACTTC | CASSHLHPPYEQYF
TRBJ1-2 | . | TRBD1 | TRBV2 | TGTGCCAGCAGTCCACCGGGACAGGGGAACCTCCGTGGCTACACCTTC | CASSPPGQGNLRGYTF
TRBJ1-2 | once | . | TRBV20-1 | TGCAGTGCTAGAGTCGGGGGGGGAGGAGGCTACACCTTC | CSARVGGGGGYTF
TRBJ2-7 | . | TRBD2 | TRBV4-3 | TGCGCCAGCAGCCAACGGACTAGCGGGAACTCCTACGAGCAGTACTTC | CASSQRTSGNSYEQYF
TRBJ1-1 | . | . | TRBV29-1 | TGCAGCGTTGATGAGGGGGTATGGACTGAAGCTTTCTTT | CSVDEGVWTEAFF
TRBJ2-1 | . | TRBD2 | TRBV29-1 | TGCAGCGTTGTCGGAAGTTTTAGCGGGAGTAGCGATGAGCAGTTCTTC | CSVVGSFSGSSDEQFF
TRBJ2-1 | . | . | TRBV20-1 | TGCAGTGCTAGAGATAAGCTGGGCATGTCCTACAATGAGCAGTTCTTC | CSARDKLGMSYNEQFF
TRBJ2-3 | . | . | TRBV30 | TGTGCCTGGAGTGGGACAGCTACAGATACGCAGTATTTT | CAWSGTATDTQYF
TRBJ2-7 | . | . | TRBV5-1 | TGCGCCAGCAGCTTGAACGACGGGTACGAGCAGTACTTC | CASSLNDGYEQYF
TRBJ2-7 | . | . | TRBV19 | TGTGCCAGTAGAGAAGCTCTTTCCTCCTACGAGCAGTACTTC | CASREALSSYEQYF
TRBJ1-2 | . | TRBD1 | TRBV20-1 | TGCAGTGCTTCGGGAACAGGGGGCCCCTATGGCTACACCTTC | CSASGTGGPYGYTF
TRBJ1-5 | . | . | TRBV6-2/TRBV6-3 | TGTGCCAGCAGTTATACGGGGAATCAGCCCCAGCATTTT | CASSYTGNQPQHF
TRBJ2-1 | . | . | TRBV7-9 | TGTGCCAGCAGCTTGAGTATGTCCTACAATGAGCAGTTCTTC | CASSLSMSYNEQFF
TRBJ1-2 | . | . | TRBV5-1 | TGCGCCAGCAGCCTAGGAGGGGACCACTATGGCTACACCTTC | CASSLGGDHYGYTF
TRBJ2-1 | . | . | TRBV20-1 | TGCAGTGCTGGAGTTCCCAATGAGCAGTTCTTC | CSAGVPNEQFF
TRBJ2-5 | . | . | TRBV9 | TGTGCCAGCAGCGTAGTTGGAGAGACCCAGTACTTC | CASSVVGETQYF
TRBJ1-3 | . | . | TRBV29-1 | TGCAGCGCCCGTCATGGTACGGGAAACACCATATATTTT | CSARHGTGNTIYF
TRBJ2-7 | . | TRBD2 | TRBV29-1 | TGCAGCGTTGAGGCCGGGACTAGCGGTTCCTACGAGCAGTACTTC | CSVEAGTSGSYEQYF
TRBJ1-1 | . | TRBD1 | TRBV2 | TGTGCCAGCAGTGGCACAGGGGGCCGCACTGAAGCTTTCTTT | CASSGTGGRTEAFF
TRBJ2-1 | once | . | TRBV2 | TGTGCCAGCGAGGCAGGCAATTACAATGAGCAGTTCTTC | CASEAGNYNEQFF
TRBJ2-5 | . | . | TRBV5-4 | TGTGCCAGCAGCTTGTCAGAGACCCAGTACTTC | CASSLSETQYF
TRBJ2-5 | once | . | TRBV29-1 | TGCAGCGTTGAATGGGGGGTTGGAGAGACCCAGTACTTC | CSVEWGVGETQYF